The TCR beta chain described here comes from a study of T cell responses to AZD1222 COVID-19 vaccine. Findings and limits, study-wide: Every sample of the repertoires postdated the peak T cell response.

Worth noting for this clone: Its antigen is as yet unknown.

The CDR3 loop spans 14 amino acids. Germline CDR1 and CDR2: MNHEY and SMNVEV (reference sequence). V lost 1 base, J lost 2 bases, and 7 bases lay in between. Method: immunoSEQ multiplex PCR; TCRdb's copy keeps in-frame clones and lacks some. The table includes some 100,000 clones, over 75% detected once. This sequence originates from an adult who received the AZD1222 COVID-19 vaccine. This chain uses TRBV27 with TRBJ2-3, with a possible D match to TRBD2 (6 bases). The sequences come from peripheral blood, collected 28 days after the second AZD1222 dose. The CDR3 is CASSLLAATDTQYF. Here the CDR3 DNA reads TGTGCCAGCAGTTTATTAGCGGCCACAGATACGCAGTATTTT.